This TCR beta chain was recorded in a study of shared clonotypes between healthy human individuals. This clone is a singleton in its sample. Its target is unknown. Germline CDR1 and CDR2: SGHTA and FQGNSA. V lost 5 bases and J lost 0, with 16 bases in between. This CDR3 is built from 16 residues. Execution of the assay was at deep level. Original analysis: Junction-only sequences without quality scores were provided by ImmunoSEQ, so filtering was different. TCRdb's copy holds only in-frame clones and misses some; the assay was immunoSEQ multiplex PCR. The V and J calls and clone size are taken from that table; D and trimming were inferred from the DNA. Altogether more than 2 million clones are present, roughly 94% being singletons, with the ten largest covering more than 0.1%. General study findings and limits: Naive subsets typically showed greater estimated richness than memory subsets.

The TCR originated in a man younger than 30 in good health. The V gene is TRBV7-2, the J gene TRBJ1-2; D perhaps matches TRBD1 (5 bases). Sequencing input: naive CD4+ T cells sorted from blood. Subset specified: CD45RA+ positively selected. The DNA of the CDR3 is TGTGCCAGCAGCCCCCAATCAGGGACCTCTAACTATGGCTACACCTTC. Translation: CASSPQSGTSNYGYTF.